One sample yielded the 7 T cell receptor beta chains listed below, sequenced in a study of T cells in Graves' hyperthyroidism and ophthalmopathy. Regions amplified from RNA transcripts were the TCR beta CDR3 regions. The primer set for the first-round RT-PCR of the TCR CDR3 was HTBI. TCRdb processed the multiplex PCR reads anew with MiXCR; each CDR3 protein has one entry. The sample records about 360,000 distinct CDR3 sequences, approximately 19% being singletons. The material sequenced was blood. Every receptor here comes from a woman between 18 and 30 years old with Graves' hyperthyroidism.

This clonotype has ten or more counts. The chain employs TRBV20-1 and TRBJ1-5; D unclear. The CDR3 contains 16 residues. The V gene lost 0 bases and the J gene lost 0 bases, with 12 bases spanning the gap. Germline V lookup: CDR1 DFQATT, CDR2 SNEGSKA (reference sequence). CDR3 coding DNA: TGCAGTGCTAGAGATTTAAGGGCCAGTAGCAATCAGCCCCAGCATTTT. Its translation is CSARDLRASSNQPQHF.

This clonotype occurred many times. The chain couples TRBV12-5 to TRBJ1-2; tentatively, D is TRBD1 (5 bases). Germline V gene data show CDR1 as LGHNT and CDR2 as FRNRAP. Trimming removed 3 bases from V and 5 bases from J, with 10 bases in between. There are 13 residues in the CDR3. The CDR3 reads CASGLQTDYGYTF. The CDR3 region has the DNA TGTGCTAGTGGTTTACAGACAGATTATGGCTACACCTTC.

This clonotype was seen many times. The chain joins TRBV27 to TRBJ2-5; 10 nucleotides align to TRBD2. V shed 1 base, J shed 4 bases, and the junction held 6 bases outside the gene matches. The CDR3 consists of 16 residues. CDR1 MNHEY and CDR2 SMNVEV come from the germline V gene (reference sequence). CDR3 coding DNA: TGTGCCAGCAGTTTATGGGGTAGCGGGGGGAGAGAGACCCAGTACTTC. Its translation: CASSLWGSGGRETQYF.

This clonotype was seen repeatedly, ten times or more. J is TRBJ1-3 and V is TRBV2; the D gene is possibly TRBD1 (5 bases). Germline assignment: CDR1 SNHLY and CDR2 FYNNEI. V was trimmed by 6 bases and J by 0 bases, leaving 12 bases between them. This CDR3 is built from 15 residues. CDR3 residues: CASRGRVGSGNTIYF. For the CDR3, the DNA is TGTGCCAGCAGGGGCAGGGTCGGCTCTGGAAACACCATATATTTT.

This clonotype was counted a few times. This rearrangement joins TRBV15 to TRBJ1-1; D is undetermined. The CDR3 has 14 residues. Germline assignment: CDR1 LNHNV and CDR2 YYDKDF (reference sequence). Trimming removed 2 bases at V and 0 bases at J, with 7 bases between. The CDR3 DNA reads TGTGCCACCAGCAGAATCGGGGTGAACACTGAAGCTTTCTTT. Protein sequence: CATSRIGVNTEAFF.

This clonotype was found many times. The V and J genes are TRBV12-3 or TRBV12-4 and TRBJ1-1, with TRBD1 matching over 12 bases. There are 15 residues in the CDR3. V shed 6 bases, J shed 7 bases, and the junction held 9 bases outside the gene matches. Written as DNA, the CDR3 is TGTGCCAGCAGCCCCGGGACAGGGGGCGGGTTTGAAGCTTTCTTT. It specifies CASSPGTGGGFEAFF.

In its sample, this clonotype was seen many times. The chain recombines TRBV5-1 with TRBJ1-2; tentative D call: TRBD1 (5 bases). This CDR3 is built from 13 residues. The ends were cut back, 3 bases at V and 2 bases at J, with 8 bases in the middle. Germline CDR1 is SGHRS and CDR2 is YFSETQ. The CDR3 here is CASSWGTNYGYTF. The CDR3, as DNA: TGCGCCAGCAGCTGGGGGACGAACTATGGCTACACCTTC.